This T cell receptor (beta chain) is from a study of early T cells in non-severe SARS-CoV-2 infection. Study details: Sequenced material consisted of bulk RNA (from unsorted whole blood), and chains were unpaired.

General study points: Comparison of clonotypes with VDJdb favored anti-spike CD8 responses while missing private and CD4 specificities.

Researchers tagged individual cDNA molecules with unique molecular identifiers. Each CDR3 protein gets one entry after TCRdb re-called the 5' RACE reads with MiXCR. This sample has more than 55,000 distinct CDR3 sequences, with 5.9% found just once. In this sample, this clonotype turned up many times. The antigen is not known. V gave up 1 base and J gave up 8 bases, with 8 bases separating them. The CDR3 loop spans 13 amino acids. Germline CDR1 reads SSHAT; CDR2 reads FNYEAQ (reference sequence). This sequence joins TRBV7-7 and TRBJ1-4; no reliable D call. Sequences were derived from whole blood, sampled at baseline. The source is an adult who was a healthcare worker with PCR-confirmed SARS-CoV-2 infection or an uninfected control (not recorded which). CDR3 loop: CASSLGAREKLFF. For the CDR3, the DNA is TGTGCCAGCAGCTTAGGAGCCCGGGAAAAACTGTTTTTT.